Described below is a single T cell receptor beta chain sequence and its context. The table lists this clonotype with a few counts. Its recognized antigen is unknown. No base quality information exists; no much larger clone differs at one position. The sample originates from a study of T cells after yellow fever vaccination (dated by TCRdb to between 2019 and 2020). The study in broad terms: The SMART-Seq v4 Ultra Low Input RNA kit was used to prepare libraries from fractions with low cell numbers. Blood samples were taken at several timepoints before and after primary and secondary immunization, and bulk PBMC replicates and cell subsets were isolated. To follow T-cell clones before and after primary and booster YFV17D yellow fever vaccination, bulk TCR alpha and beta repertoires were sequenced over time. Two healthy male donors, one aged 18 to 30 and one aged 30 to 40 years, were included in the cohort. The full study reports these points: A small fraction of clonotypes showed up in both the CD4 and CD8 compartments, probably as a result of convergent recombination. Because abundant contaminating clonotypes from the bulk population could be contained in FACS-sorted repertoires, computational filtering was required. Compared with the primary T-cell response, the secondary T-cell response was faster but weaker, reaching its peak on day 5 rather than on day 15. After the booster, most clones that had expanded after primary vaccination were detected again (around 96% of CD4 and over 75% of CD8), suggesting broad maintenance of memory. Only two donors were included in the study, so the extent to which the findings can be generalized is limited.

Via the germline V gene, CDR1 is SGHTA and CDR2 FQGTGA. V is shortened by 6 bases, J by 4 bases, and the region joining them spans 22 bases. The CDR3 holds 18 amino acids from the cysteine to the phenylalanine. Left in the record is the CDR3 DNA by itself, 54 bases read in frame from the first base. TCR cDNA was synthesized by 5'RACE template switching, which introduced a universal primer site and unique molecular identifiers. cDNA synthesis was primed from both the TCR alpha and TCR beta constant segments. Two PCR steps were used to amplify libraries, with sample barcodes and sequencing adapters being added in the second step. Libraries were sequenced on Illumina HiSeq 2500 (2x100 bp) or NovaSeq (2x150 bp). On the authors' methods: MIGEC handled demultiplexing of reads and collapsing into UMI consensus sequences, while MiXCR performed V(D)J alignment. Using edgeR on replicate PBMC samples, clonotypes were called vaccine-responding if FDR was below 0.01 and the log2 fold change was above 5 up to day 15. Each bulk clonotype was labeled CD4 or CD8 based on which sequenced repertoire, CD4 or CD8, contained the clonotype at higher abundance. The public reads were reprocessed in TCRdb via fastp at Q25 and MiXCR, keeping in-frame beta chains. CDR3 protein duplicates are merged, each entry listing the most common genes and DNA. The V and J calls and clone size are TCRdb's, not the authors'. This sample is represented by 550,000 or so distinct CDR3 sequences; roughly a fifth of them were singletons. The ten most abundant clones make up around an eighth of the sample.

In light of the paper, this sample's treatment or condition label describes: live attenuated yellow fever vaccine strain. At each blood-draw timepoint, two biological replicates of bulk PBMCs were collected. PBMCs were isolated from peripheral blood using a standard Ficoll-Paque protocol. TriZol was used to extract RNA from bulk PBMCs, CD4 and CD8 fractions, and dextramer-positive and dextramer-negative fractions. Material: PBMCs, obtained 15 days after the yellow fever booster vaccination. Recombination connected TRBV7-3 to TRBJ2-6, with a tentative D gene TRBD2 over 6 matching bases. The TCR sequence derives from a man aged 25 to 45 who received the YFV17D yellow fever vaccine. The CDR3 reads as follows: CASSHLGGSSLGANVLTF. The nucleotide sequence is TGTGCCAGCAGTCACCTTGGGGGGAGTTCCCTCGGGGCCAACGTCCTGACTTTC.